This T cell receptor beta chain was profiled in a study of T cell responses to AZD1222 COVID-19 vaccine. Germline CDR1 KGHSH, CDR2 LQKENI. V was pared by 2 bases and J by 4 bases, with 14 bases between. The CDR3 has 15 amino acids. In this sample, this clone turned up once. Some clones are missing from TCRdb's copy, which holds only in-frame ones; the method was immunoSEQ multiplex PCR. The sample yields 90,000 to 120,000 clones, more than 85% seen once. The TCR originated in an adult in good health. The chain carries TRBV18 and TRBJ1-1, with D maybe TRBD1 (6 bases). Sample: peripheral blood, taken on day 0 of AZD1222 vaccination. The CDR3 DNA reads as TGTGCCAGCTCACCAACGATTGAAGGGGGCACTGAAGCTTTCTTT. This gives the protein CASSPTIEGGTEAFF.